These 32 T cell receptor beta chains share one sample of origin, sequenced in a study of cytomegalovirus exposure and HLA in healthy donors. The PCR contained 60 Vbeta and 13 Jbeta primers. This table comes from immunoSEQ multiplex PCR, and its TCRdb copy is limited to in-frame clones, with some not included. The table lists 60,000 to 75,000 clones, 60% to 80% of them singletons. Sequenced input: PBMCs. These receptors originate from a young woman in good health and CMV-seropositive.

The J gene is TRBJ2-1, the V gene TRBV10-1, with 8 bases aligning to TRBD2. CDR1 and CDR2 (germline): WNHNN, SYGVQD (reference sequence). V lost 8 bases and J lost 7; bases outside the gene matches: 13. This CDR3 is built from 15 residues. The CDR3 spells CASSIIAGPRNEQFF. In nucleotides, the CDR3 is TGCGCCAGCTCGATTATAGCGGGGCCTAGGAATGAGCAGTTCTTC.

V is TRBV30 and J is TRBJ1-4, with 9 bases that match TRBD1. The ends lost 3 bases at V and 7 bases at J; junction bases unmatched: 6. Germline CDR1 is GTSNPN and CDR2 is SVGIG (reference sequence). The CDR3 spans 14 residues. The CDR3 DNA is TGTGCCTGGAGCGGGACAGGGCCGTTTGAAAAACTGTTTTTT. Amino acid sequence: CAWSGTGPFEKLFF.

The rearrangement joins TRBV29-1 to TRBJ2-6; no reliable D call. Germline V gene lookup returns CDR1 SQVTM and CDR2 ANQGSEA. The CDR3 length is 14 residues. V was clipped by 6 bases and J by 4 bases, with 13 bases between them. The CDR3 here is CSVMTAWGANVLTF. CDR3 DNA: TGCAGCGTGATGACTGCATGGGGGGCCAACGTCCTGACTTTC.

This rearrangement joins TRBV29-1 to TRBJ1-2; D remains unclear. CDR3 size: 13 residues. In germline, CDR1 is SQVTM, CDR2 ANQGSEA. The V end was cut by 4 bases, the J end by 8 bases, with 17 bases between. For the CDR3, the DNA is TGCAGCGTTGTTTCAGGTACAGCTACGGGCTACACCTTC. Translating gives CSVVSGTATGYTF.

This chain joins TRBV30 and TRBJ1-1, with D perhaps TRBD1 (5 bases). This CDR3 comprises 14 residues. Germline V gene data show CDR1 as GTSNPN and CDR2 as SVGIG (reference sequence). Trimming pared 0 bases from V and 0 bases from J, leaving 8 bases between. The CDR3 sequence is CAWSVGVLNTEAFF. As DNA, the CDR3 is TGTGCCTGGAGTGTAGGGGTCCTGAACACTGAAGCTTTCTTT.

There are a few counts of this clone. The rearrangement links TRBV27 to TRBJ2-6, with D tentatively TRBD1 (6 bases). V lost 7 bases, J lost 2 bases, and 6 bases lay in between. CDR1 is MNHEY, CDR2 SMNVEV, per germline (reference sequence). The CDR3 spans 13 residues. The CDR3 loop reads CASKGAGANVLTF. The CDR3 region has the DNA TGTGCCAGCAAGGGGGCTGGGGCCAACGTCCTGACTTTC.

This clone was observed a handful of times. The chain carries TRBV28 and TRBJ1-5, with 11 bases lining up with TRBD1. The germline CDR1 and CDR2 sequences are MDHEN and SYDVKM. The CDR3 is 15 amino acids. V trimming: 5 bases; J trimming: 9 bases; junction bases outside the gene matches: 9. CDR3 bases: TGTGCCAGCAGTGGACCGGGACAGGGGGTTCGGCCCCAGCATTTT. Translated: CASSGPGQGVRPQHF.

This sequence joins TRBV6-5 and TRBJ2-1; D is unresolved. Between the trimmed V and J ends, which lost 0 bases and 7 bases, there was a span of 7 bases. Germline loops: CDR1 MNHEY, CDR2 SVGAGI. This CDR3 has 13 residues. The CDR3 protein is CASSYSRQNEQFF. CDR3 nucleotides: TGTGCCAGCAGTTACTCGCGGCAAAATGAGCAGTTCTTC.

This clone came up a few times. The V gene is TRBV9, the J gene TRBJ2-7; D is unclear. Germline V gene data show CDR1 as SGDLS and CDR2 as YYNGEE. This CDR3 spans 13 amino acids. The V end was cut by 2 bases, the J end by 12 bases, with 18 bases between. The DNA for the CDR3 is TGTGCCAGCAGCGTTAGTGGCGGAGAGCGAAGGTACTTC. Encoded protein: CASSVSGGERRYF.

The V gene is TRBV28, the J gene TRBJ2-7; 8 bases line up with TRBD1. Germline trimming cut 6 bases from V and 4 bases from J; bases unmatched to any gene: 8. This CDR3 is 14 amino acids long. Per germline, CDR1 MDHEN and CDR2 SYDVKM. This CDR3 reads CASRLDRGFYEQYF. DNA of the CDR3: TGTGCCAGCAGATTAGACAGGGGTTTTTACGAGCAGTACTTC.

V is TRBV30 and J is TRBJ1-5, with TRBD1 identical over 7 bases. The J segment lost 7 bases and the V segment lost 1 base, leaving 4 bases of the junction unmatched. CDR3 length: 13 residues. CDR1 and CDR2 from the germline V gene are GTSNPN and SVGIG (reference sequence). CDR3 sequence reads: CAWSGQGGQPQHF. As DNA, the CDR3 is TGTGCCTGGAGTGGACAGGGAGGACAGCCCCAGCATTTT.

This sequence joins TRBV4-1 and TRBJ2-7; 9 bases fit TRBD1. Germline CDR1 MGHRA, CDR2 YSYEKL. V trimming: 1 base; J trimming: 4 bases; junction bases outside the gene matches: 2. The CDR3 is 14 amino acids. For the CDR3, the DNA is TGCGCCAGCAGCCAAGGGGACAGGGCGTACGAGCAGTACTTC. It encodes CASSQGDRAYEQYF.

The chain carries TRBV28 and TRBJ1-1; tentatively, D is TRBD1 (6 bases). The CDR3 contains 12 residues. V dropped 10 bases and J dropped 4 bases, with 13 bases sitting between them. In germline, CDR1 is MDHEN, CDR2 SYDVKM. The chain's CDR3 is CATRQVSTEAFF. Written as DNA, the CDR3 is TGTGCCACCCGACAGGTTAGCACTGAAGCTTTCTTT.

This clone was picked up a small number of times. The V gene is TRBV28, the J gene TRBJ1-3, with D unresolved. The CDR3 extends over 17 amino acids. Germline V gene sequence: CDR1 MDHEN, CDR2 SYDVKM. The ends were cut back, 7 bases at V and 0 bases at J, with 19 bases in the middle. CDR3 residues: CASILSAGRSSGNTIYF. CDR3 sequence (DNA): TGTGCCAGCATCCTGTCTGCGGGCAGGAGCTCTGGAAACACCATATATTTT. Combining the CDR3 with reference TRBV28 and TRBJ1-3 gives the whole variable domain DVKVTQSSRYLVKRTGEKVFLECVQDMDHENMFWYRQDPGLGLRLIYFSYDVKMKEKGDIPEGYSVSREKKERFSLILESASTNQTSMYLCASILSAGRSSGNTIYFGEGSWLTVV.

The genes are TRBV6-6 and TRBJ1-5; maybe TRBD1 (6 bases). This CDR3 spans 14 amino acids. Per germline, CDR1 MNHNY and CDR2 SVGAGI (reference sequence). The V and J ends lost 6 bases and 4 bases respectively, with 13 bases between them. The CDR3 loop is CASSPTGRNQPQHF. CDR3 DNA: TGTGCCAGCAGCCCCACAGGGCGGAATCAGCCCCAGCATTTT.

This sequence joins TRBV28 and TRBJ2-1, with TRBD1 identical over 12 bases. The CDR3 spans 16 residues. The V gene's germline CDR1 is MDHEN and CDR2 SYDVKM. With 7 bases clipped from V and 7 bases from J, the junction kept 11 bases outside the gene matches. CDR3 protein: CASTSEGQGAHNEQFF. The DNA of the CDR3 is TGTGCCAGCACCTCCGAGGGACAGGGGGCGCATAATGAGCAGTTCTTC.

CDR3 loop: CASSQEQGLAKNIQYF. The CDR3 DNA sequence: TGTGCCAGCAGCCAAGAACAGGGGTTAGCCAAAAACATTCAGTACTTC. V and J are TRBV4-2 and TRBJ2-4, with 7 nucleotides matching TRBD1. In germline, CDR1 is LGHNA, CDR2 YNFKEQ. The CDR3 sequence is 16 residues long. The V and J ends lost 0 bases and 0 bases, in that order; junction bases with no gene match: 2.

The CDR3 protein is CASRPGTGNTDTQYF. CDR3 in DNA: TGTGCCAGCAGGCCCGGGACAGGGAACACAGATACGCAGTATTTT. The chain combines TRBV6-5 with TRBJ2-3, with 9 bases that match TRBD1. CDR1 is MNHEY, CDR2 SVGAGI, per germline. The CDR3 is 15 residues long. The junction had 6 bases not matched to a gene; V was cut back by 6 bases and J by 2 bases.

This clone came up once. The chain combines TRBV29-1 with TRBJ2-5, with 9 bases aligning to TRBD1. Germline V gene sequence: CDR1 SQVTM, CDR2 ANQGSEA. Trimming took 6 bases from V and 4 from J; bases not matched to a gene: 6. This CDR3 contains 13 residues. CDR3 residues: CSVWDREVETQYF. The CDR3 region has the DNA TGCAGCGTCTGGGACAGGGAAGTAGAGACCCAGTACTTC. Supplemented by reference TRBV29-1 and TRBJ2-5, the full variable domain reads SAVISQKPSRDICQRGTSLTIQCQVDSQVTMMFWYRQQPGQSLTLIATANQGSEATYESGFVIDKFPISRPNLTFSTLTVSNMSPEDSSIYLCSVWDREVETQYFGPGTRLLVL.

This clone was seen a single time. This chain uses TRBV30 with TRBJ1-5; D is possibly TRBD1 (5 bases). CDR1 is GTSNPN, CDR2 SVGIG, per germline (reference sequence). Trimming took off 0 bases at V and 4 bases at J, with 7 bases between the two ends. The CDR3 extends over 13 amino acids. The CDR3 sequence: CAWSVGPNQPQHF. The CDR3 coding sequence is TGTGCCTGGAGTGTGGGGCCTAATCAGCCCCAGCATTTT.

This sequence joins TRBV7-9 and TRBJ2-1; D is possibly TRBD2 (6 bases). V was pared by 5 bases and J by 6 bases, with 14 bases between. The CDR3 totals 14 residues. CDR1 is SEHNR, CDR2 FQNEAQ, per germline (reference sequence). The CDR3 loop reads CASSVTLAPNEQFF. The DNA of the CDR3 is TGTGCCAGCAGCGTTACGCTAGCGCCCAATGAGCAGTTCTTC.

The chain employs TRBV6-5 and TRBJ1-3; tentative D call: TRBD1 (5 bases). Trimming shortened V by 10 bases and J by 1 base, and 14 bases separated the two germline ends. Germline CDR1 is MNHEY and CDR2 is SVGAGI. This CDR3 region has 14 residues. As DNA, the CDR3 is TGTGCCACCCACCGGGGGGGTTCTGGAAACACCATATATTTT. Protein: CATHRGGSGNTIYF.

J is TRBJ2-4 and V is TRBV27; 8 bases fit TRBD2. The CDR3 is 13 amino acids. V dropped 6 bases and J dropped 8; count of bases not matched to a gene: 6. Germline loops: CDR1 MNHEY, CDR2 SMNVEV (reference sequence). CDR3 DNA: TGTGCCAGCAGGTCGACTAGCGCAGACATTCAGTACTTC. This gives the protein CASRSTSADIQYF.

J is TRBJ1-1 and V is TRBV30; no firm D call. Trimming took off 3 bases at V and 6 bases at J, with 8 bases between the two ends. The germline V gene encodes CDR1 GTSNPN and CDR2 SVGIG (reference sequence). The CDR3 is 11 residues long. CDR3 nucleotide sequence: TGTGCCTGGAGGCCGGGAGCTGAAGCTTTCTTT. This sequence encodes CAWRPGAEAFF.

This chain connects TRBV6-5 to TRBJ1-1; 7 nucleotides align to TRBD1. The CDR3 contains 14 residues. CDR1 is MNHEY, CDR2 SVGAGI, per germline. Germline trimming cut 6 bases from V and 3 bases from J; bases unmatched to any gene: 7. CDR3: CASSSYRGDTEAFF. The CDR3 DNA sequence: TGTGCCAGCAGCTCATACAGGGGTGACACTGAAGCTTTCTTT.

This clone appeared a single time. This chain connects TRBV9 to TRBJ1-5; 9 bases line up with TRBD1. The CDR3 runs to 15 residues. The V gene's germline CDR1 is SGDLS and CDR2 YYNGEE. With V trimmed by 4 bases and J by 4 bases, 6 bases remained unmatched. The CDR3, as DNA: TGTGCCAGCAGCTACGGGACAGGGAGGAATCAGCCCCAGCATTTT. This sequence encodes CASSYGTGRNQPQHF.

The count of this clone is one. The V and J genes are TRBV25-1 and TRBJ1-2, with 9 nucleotides matching TRBD1. Germline trimming cut 9 bases from V and 4 bases from J; bases unmatched to any gene: 3. Germline V gene data show CDR1 as MGHDK and CDR2 as SYGVNS. This CDR3 is built from 12 residues. The CDR3 DNA reads as TGTGCCAGTTCGACAGGGGGCTATGGCTACACCTTC. Its protein product is CASSTGGYGYTF.

The chain carries TRBV6-6 and TRBJ2-4, with 7 nucleotides matching TRBD2. Germline values: CDR1 MNHNY, CDR2 SVGAGI (reference sequence). The CDR3 runs to 15 residues. The V and J ends lost 2 bases and 1 base, in that order; junction bases with no gene match: 2. CDR3 sequence (DNA): TGTGCCAGCAGTTACAGCGGGGCGGCCAAAAACATTCAGTACTTC. Its translation: CASSYSGAAKNIQYF.

This chain joins TRBV29-1 and TRBJ1-1; 7 bases are a match to TRBD1. J was trimmed by 0 bases and V by 4 bases; bases with no gene match: 2. The CDR3 consists of 13 residues. CDR1 and CDR2 from the germline V gene are SQVTM and ANQGSEA. The CDR3 DNA reads TGCAGCGTTGCGACAGGGATGAACACTGAAGCTTTCTTT. It is translated as CSVATGMNTEAFF. Filled out from reference TRBV29-1 and TRBJ1-1, the complete variable domain reads SAVISQKPSRDICQRGTSLTIQCQVDSQVTMMFWYRQQPGQSLTLIATANQGSEATYESGFVIDKFPISRPNLTFSTLTVSNMSPEDSSIYLCSVATGMNTEAFFGQGTRLTVV.

The CDR3: CASSFRGRGEAFF. CDR3 sequence (DNA): TGCGCCAGCAGTTTCAGGGGGCGCGGTGAAGCTTTCTTT. The chain joins TRBV10-1 to TRBJ1-1, with 8 nucleotides matching TRBD1. The germline gives CDR1 WNHNN, CDR2 SYGVQD (reference sequence). The CDR3 is 13 residues long. V trimming: 5 bases; J trimming: 7 bases; junction bases outside the gene matches: 6.

V and J are TRBV5-6 and TRBJ2-2, with D possibly being TRBD2 (5 bases). The CDR3 has 13 residues. The V gene's germline CDR1 is SGHDT and CDR2 YYEEEE. V was clipped by 0 bases and J by 5 bases, with 5 bases between them. The CDR3: CASSLGGTGELFF. The CDR3 bases are TGTGCCAGCAGCTTGGGCGGGACCGGGGAGCTGTTTTTT.

The V call is TRBV5-6, the J call TRBJ1-6, with D perhaps TRBD1 (5 bases). The CDR3 has 13 amino acids. Germline V CDR1 and CDR2: SGHDT, YYEEEE. Trimming took 0 bases from V and 9 from J, leaving 7 bases between them. The CDR3 is CASSLGRGSPLHF. The DNA of the CDR3 is TGTGCCAGCAGCTTGGGGAGGGGTTCACCCCTCCACTTT. The full variable domain, its missing parts supplied by reference TRBV5-6 and TRBJ1-6, is DAGVTQSPTHLIKTRGQQVTLRCSPKSGHDTVSWYQQALGQGPQFIFQYYEEEERQRGNFPDRFSGHQFPNYSSELNVNALLLGDSALYLCASSLGRGSPLHFGNGTRLTVT.